One sample yielded the 19 T cell receptor beta chains listed below, sequenced in a study of beta chain features in type 1 diabetes. The whole isolated RNA underwent reverse transcription, so sequencing captured expressed TCRB transcripts. TCRdb's table, derived via immunoSEQ multiplex PCR, lists solely in-frame clones and lacks some. This table has more than 150,000 clones, less than 15% appearing once. Sequenced material: central memory CD4+ T cells from blood. The receptors derive from a woman aged 18-35 years in good health.

This clone showed up just a few times. The V gene is TRBV29-1, the J gene TRBJ2-5; D is undetermined. Per germline, CDR1 SQVTM and CDR2 ANQGSEA. V lost 2 bases to trimming and J lost 4 bases, with 8 bases between them. This CDR3 contains 12 residues. This chain's CDR3 is CSVESSVETQYF. CDR3 DNA: TGCAGCGTTGAATCGAGTGTAGAGACCCAGTACTTC.

This clone showed up just a few times. J is TRBJ2-7 and V is TRBV29-1; D possibly corresponds to TRBD1 (5 bases). Germline CDR1 reads SQVTM; CDR2 reads ANQGSEA. The CDR3 length is 12 residues. V was cut by 4 bases and J by 0 bases, with 7 bases left in between. The CDR3 DNA follows: TGCAGCGTTGCCAGGGACTCCTACGAGCAGTACTTC. It translates to CSVARDSYEQYF.

The sample holds a few counts of this clone. The V call is TRBV5-1, the J call TRBJ1-5, with a weak D call TRBD1 (6 bases). In germline, CDR1 is SGHRS, CDR2 YFSETQ. The V gene lost 3 bases and the J gene lost 5 bases, with 15 bases spanning the gap. This CDR3 spans 15 amino acids. DNA of the CDR3: TGCGCCAGCAGCTGGGCCGGGAACAGGGATCAGCCCCAGCATTTT. Its translation: CASSWAGNRDQPQHF.

On this clone: The junction departs from the called germline gene at one end, perhaps through a read error. The chain combines TRBV12-5 with TRBJ2-3, with D perhaps TRBD1 (5 bases). Germline CDR1 and CDR2: LGHNT and FRNRAP. The CDR3 runs 11 residues. In DNA form, the CDR3 reads TGTGCTAGTGGTTTGGGATATGGACAATCCTTT. Encoded protein: CASGLGYGQSF.

The gene calls are TRBV27 and TRBJ2-7, with 9 positions matching TRBD1. J lost 3 bases, V lost 7 bases, and 16 bases had no gene match. The CDR3 is 17 amino acids. Germline V gives CDR1 MNHEY, CDR2 SMNVEV (reference sequence). The CDR3 spells CASTPFRGTGSNYEQYF. The CDR3 DNA is TGTGCCAGCACTCCCTTCAGGGGGACAGGGTCGAACTACGAGCAGTACTTC.

This chain joins TRBV5-1 and TRBJ2-7; 9 positions agree with TRBD1. J gave up 2 bases and V 5 bases, and 5 bases lay outside the gene matches. Germline CDR1 reads SGHRS; CDR2 reads YFSETQ. There are 14 residues in the CDR3. The chain's CDR3 is CASSSRTGAYEQYF. DNA of the CDR3: TGCGCCAGCAGTTCTAGGACAGGGGCCTACGAGCAGTACTTC.

This clone came up a few times. The chain carries TRBV19 and TRBJ1-5; D gene ambiguous. The CDR3 is 15 residues long. Per germline, CDR1 LNHDA and CDR2 SQIVND (reference sequence). The V end lost 6 bases, the J end lost 3 bases, and 15 bases lay between the germline ends. The CDR3 nucleotides read TGTGCCAGTAGGATCGGGTCCTTCTTCAATCAGCCCCAGCATTTT. Translated, it gives CASRIGSFFNQPQHF. The full variable domain, rest sourced from reference TRBV19 and TRBJ1-5, is DGGITQSPKYLFRKEGQNVTLSCEQNLNHDAMYWYRQDPGQGLRLIYYSQIVNDFQKGDIAEGYSVSREKKESFPLTVTSAQKNPTAFYLCASRIGSFFNQPQHFGDGTRLSIL.

CDR3 bases: TGTGCCTGGACGAGGGTAAATGAAAAACTGTTTTTT. It codes for CAWTRVNEKLFF. This chain uses TRBV30 with TRBJ1-4; D remains ambiguous. The CDR3 runs 12 residues. Trimming removed 4 bases from V and 5 bases from J, with 8 bases in between. CDR1 is GTSNPN and CDR2 is SVGIG in the germline V gene (reference sequence).

The chain employs TRBV5-6 and TRBJ2-1; 7 positions match TRBD1. Germline V CDR1 and CDR2: SGHDT, YYEEEE. The CDR3 sequence is 15 residues long. Trimming took 4 bases from V and 4 from J; bases not matched to a gene: 8. The CDR3 is CASSLDRRPYNEQFF. CDR3 DNA: TGTGCCAGCAGCCTGGACAGGCGACCGTACAATGAGCAGTTCTTC.

The table lists this clone with a few counts. The chain combines TRBV11-3 with TRBJ2-5; 8 bases match TRBD2. The CDR3 contains 13 residues. In germline, CDR1 is SGHNT, CDR2 YENEEA. V gave up 6 bases and J gave up 5 bases; unmatched junction bases: 5. The CDR3 DNA reads as TGTGCCAGCAGTCGTACGGGAGGGGAGACCCAGTACTTC. Amino acid sequence: CASSRTGGETQYF.

The chain links TRBV7-8 to TRBJ2-3; 12 nucleotides agree with TRBD2. Trimming cost V 1 base and J 0 bases; bases outside gene matches: 5. Germline V gives CDR1 SGHVS, CDR2 FQNEAQ. The CDR3 is 18 amino acids. Here the CDR3 reads CASSLVPSGRASTDTQYF. The CDR3 nucleotides read TGTGCCAGCAGCTTAGTCCCTAGCGGGAGGGCTAGCACAGATACGCAGTATTTT.

V and J are TRBV29-1 and TRBJ2-2; 8 positions match TRBD1. CDR1 is SQVTM, CDR2 ANQGSEA, per germline. Trimming cost V 7 bases and J 6 bases; bases outside gene matches: 7. The CDR3 has 13 residues. CDR3 sequence: CSGGQGAPGELFF. The DNA of the CDR3 is TGCAGCGGGGGGCAGGGGGCGCCCGGGGAGCTGTTTTTT.

The chain is built from TRBV5-1 and TRBJ1-2; TRBD1 might be the D (5 bases). V dropped 4 bases and J dropped 3 bases, with 16 bases sitting between them. The CDR3 covers 15 residues. The germline CDR1 and CDR2 sequences are SGHRS and YFSETQ. The CDR3 nucleotides are TGCGCCAGCAGCACCCTATCCGGGACTCACTATGGCTACACCTTC. Its translation is CASSTLSGTHYGYTF.

V usage is TRBV5-4 and J usage is TRBJ2-7, with unresolved D. V was clipped by 2 bases and J by 3 bases, with 9 bases between them. This CDR3 has 13 amino acids. From germline, CDR1 is SGHNT and CDR2 YYREEE (reference sequence). Written as DNA, the CDR3 is TGTGCCAGCAGCTTCGATACAAACTACGAGCAGTACTTC. Its translation is CASSFDTNYEQYF.

This clone is a singleton in its sample. The same CDR3 is also encoded by other DNA sequences in this sample. Here the CDR3 DNA reads TGTGCCAGCAGCTTACAGGGTAACACTGAAGCTTTCTTT. Translation gives CASSLQGNTEAFF. The chain is built from TRBV7-9 and TRBJ1-1, with D perhaps matching TRBD1 (5 bases). Trimming pared 2 bases from V and 2 bases from J, leaving 6 bases between. This CDR3 has 13 residues. From germline, CDR1 is SEHNR and CDR2 FQNEAQ (reference sequence).

This clone occurred a few times. The chain employs TRBV5-1 and TRBJ2-1; perhaps TRBD2 as D (5 bases). The V gene lost 7 bases and the J gene lost 0 bases, with 11 bases spanning the gap. The V gene's germline CDR1 is SGHRS and CDR2 YFSETQ. This CDR3 is built from 14 residues. The CDR3 region has the DNA TGCGCCAGCGCAATAGGGAGCTCCTACAATGAGCAGTTCTTC. Protein product: CASAIGSSYNEQFF.

This clone was counted only a few times. The chain recombines TRBV9 with TRBJ2-1, with 8 bases aligning to TRBD2. This CDR3 comprises 15 residues. Germline loops: CDR1 SGDLS, CDR2 YYNGEE. With V trimmed by 4 bases and J by 6 bases, 9 bases remained unmatched. The CDR3 here is CASSLSTSASNEQFF. The CDR3 coding sequence is TGTGCCAGCAGCCTCTCGACTAGCGCCTCCAATGAGCAGTTCTTC.

This clone was counted a few times. One junction end disagrees with the germline gene, perhaps due to a read error. The CDR3 nucleotides read TGCGCCAGCAGCCAAGTGATGGACCGGGGGAGGGACATTAACTTT. Its translation is CASSQVMDRGRDINF. The genes are TRBV4-3 and TRBJ1-1; maybe TRBD1 (6 bases). Germline values: CDR1 LGHNA, CDR2 YSLEER. CDR3 length: 15 amino acids.

This clone was seen a handful of times. The chain recombines TRBV28 with TRBJ2-7; 7 nucleotides agree with TRBD1. Losses at the gene ends were 7 bases for V and 9 bases for J; bases not matched to a gene: 15. CDR1 is MDHEN, CDR2 SYDVKM, per germline. CDR3 length: 14 residues. This CDR3 reads CASITGTANNGQYF. The CDR3 nucleotides read TGTGCCAGCATAACCGGGACAGCCAATAATGGGCAGTACTTC.